Here is one TCR beta chain with its context. The entry originates in a study of neoadjuvant anti-PD-1 for oral cavity cancer. Using immunoSEQ multiplex PCR, the repertoire was profiled, and TCRdb retains in-frame clones only, with some absent. The table records roughly 13,000 clones, around 70% of them present only once. This CDR3 has 13 residues. V lost 7 bases, J lost 5 bases, and 14 bases lay in between. Germline assignment: CDR1 MDHEN and CDR2 SYDVKM. The sequenced sample was PBMCs, obtained before nivolumab (anti-PD-1) treatment. This TCR was sampled from a person aged 40 to 85 with oral cavity squamous cell carcinoma. The V call is TRBV28, the J call TRBJ2-5; maybe TRBD2 (7 bases). DNA for the CDR3: TGTGCCAGCACCCCACGGGGGGCGGAGACCCAGTACTTC. This encodes CASTPRGAETQYF.